Listed below are T cell receptor beta chains from one sample, sequenced in a study of blood T cell repertoires in COVID-19. Repertoires were generated with immunoSEQ multiplex PCR, while TCRdb's copy carries only in-frame clones and drops some. This table holds a few hundred thousand clones, 85% to 90% found once. The specimen was peripheral blood. These receptors came from a woman aged 50 to 60 with COVID-19, enrolled during active disease. The CDR3 runs from the conserved cysteine through the conserved F or W. Each record gives: D gene, J gene, V gene, clone size, CDR3 DNA, CDR3 protein. D genes are given only for firm matches. Size is stated for part of the rows, as once, few or many counts, or as a class when the clone is expanded.

>TRBD1|TRBJ2-7|TRBV28|NA
TGTGCCAGCAGTTTCCTAAAGGGACAGGGAGGCGAGCAGTACTTC
CASSFLKGQGGEQYF
>TRBD2|TRBJ2-4|TRBV7-2|NA
TGTGCCAGCAGCCCCCGGGGGGTTAGCGGGGGGGACATTCAGTACTTC
CASSPRGVSGGDIQYF
>TRBD1|TRBJ2-3|TRBV2|NA
TGTGCCAGCAGCGCAGACAGGGCGTTAAACACAGATACGCAGTATTTT
CASSADRALNTDTQYF
>TRBD1|TRBJ2-2|TRBV27|NA
TGTGCCAGCAGTTTTTTGGACAGGGGGAACACCGGGGAGCTGTTTTTT
CASSFLDRGNTGELFF
>NA|TRBJ2-2|TRBV4-3|NA
TGCGCCAGCAGCCAAGAGACGGGTACGAACACCGGGGAGCTGTTTTTT
CASSQETGTNTGELFF
>NA|TRBJ1-6|TRBV19|NA
TGTGCCAGTAGTATCGTACAGAATAATTCACCCCTCCACTTT
CASSIVQNNSPLHF
>TRBD2|TRBJ2-1|TRBV19|once
TGTGCCAGTAGTACCACTACTAGCGGGAAGGATGAGCAGTTCTTC
CASSTTTSGKDEQFF
>NA|TRBJ1-1|TRBV19|NA
TGTGCCAGCGGAGAGATGAACACTGAAGCTTTCTTT
CASGEMNTEAFF
>TRBD1|TRBJ2-1|TRBV7-2|NA
TGTGCCAGCAGCTTGAATGTCGGGACAGGGAGCAATGAGCAGTTCTTC
CASSLNVGTGSNEQFF
>TRBD1|TRBJ1-6|TRBV6-5|NA
TGTGCCAGCAGTTACTCGGGGACAGGGGGCGGTTCACCCCTCCACTTT
CASSYSGTGGGSPLHF
>NA|TRBJ2-1|TRBV7-9|NA
TGTGCCAGCAGCCTAAAGGGGCCTTACAATGAGCAGTTCTTC
CASSLKGPYNEQFF
>TRBD2|TRBJ2-3|TRBV5-1|NA
TGCGCCAGCAGCTTGGAGGGCGGGAGCTATGCGGATACGCAGTATTTT
CASSLEGGSYADTQYF
>TRBD1|TRBJ1-2|TRBV30|once
TGTGCCTGGAGTCAGGGGGTGGATGGCCGCTATGGCTACACCTTC
CAWSQGVDGRYGYTF
>NA|TRBJ1-6|TRBV4-2|NA
TGTGCCAGCAGCCAAGAAGAGGCGGATAATAATTCACCCCTCCACTTT
CASSQEEADNNSPLHF
>TRBD1|TRBJ1-1|TRBV3-1/TRBV3-2|once
TGTGCCAGCAGCCAATACAGGACAGGGGACACTGAAGCTTTCTTT
CASSQYRTGDTEAFF
>NA|TRBJ1-4|TRBV6-5|NA
TGTGCCAGCAGGGTAGGGGATGAAACTAATGAAAAACTGTTTTTT
CASRVGDETNEKLFF
>NA|TRBJ2-1|TRBV19|NA
TGTGCCAGTAATATTCACTCGAGCGGAGACTACAATGAGCAGTTCTTC
CASNIHSSGDYNEQFF
>TRBD1|TRBJ2-7|TRBV29-1|NA
TGCAGCGTCGTAGGCTGGACAGGGGGAAGCTCCTACGAGCAGTACTTC
CSVVGWTGGSSYEQYF
>TRBD2|TRBJ2-3|TRBV11-2|NA
TGTGCCAGCAGCTGGACTAGCGGGAGGGCCGATACGCAGTATTTT
CASSWTSGRADTQYF
>NA|TRBJ1-3|TRBV19|NA
TGTGCCAGTAGTATAGGAAAGACATTTACTGGAAACACCATATATTTT
CASSIGKTFTGNTIYF
>NA|TRBJ1-1|TRBV19|NA
TGTGCCAGTAGTGGGCAGCTGAACACTGAAGCTTTCTTT
CASSGQLNTEAFF
>TRBD2|TRBJ2-5|TRBV4-1|few
TGCGCCAGCAGCCAAGAGCGGGAGAATCAAGAGACCCAGTACTTC
CASSQERENQETQYF
>NA|TRBJ2-3|TRBV15|NA
TGTGCCACCAGCGGGGGACACCATACTCCCTCCACAGATACGCAGTATTTT
CATSGGHHTPSTDTQYF
>TRBD2|TRBJ2-3|TRBV10-3|NA
TGTGCCATCAGTGAAATGGGCGGGAGGGCCTGGGTAGATACGCAGTATTTT
CAISEMGGRAWVDTQYF
>NA|TRBJ2-3|TRBV4-1|NA
TGCGCCAGCAGCCAATCCAACAGGGTGACTAGCACAGATACGCAGTATTTT
CASSQSNRVTSTDTQYF
>NA|TRBJ1-3|TRBV19|NA
TGTGCCAGTAGCCCGTCCCACACCTCTGGAAACACCATATATTTT
CASSPSHTSGNTIYF
>NA|TRBJ2-4|TRBV5-6|once
TGTGCCAGCAGCTTGGGGGCCCTAGCCAAAAACATTCAGTACTTC
CASSLGALAKNIQYF
>NA|TRBJ2-7|TRBV7-2|NA
TGTGCCAGCAGCTTTGGTAGGAGCTCCTACGAGCAGTACTTC
CASSFGRSSYEQYF
>NA|TRBJ1-1|TRBV15|NA
TGTGCCACCAGCGGGGCGGGGGCCAACACTGAAGCTTTCTTT
CATSGAGANTEAFF
>TRBD1|TRBJ2-1|TRBV29-1|NA
TGCAGCGTTGAAGATCCGGACAGGGGTCGGGATGAGCAGTTCTTC
CSVEDPDRGRDEQFF
>NA|TRBJ1-4|TRBV5-1|NA
TGCGCCAGCAGCTTATCAGGGAGGGGAACTAATGAAAAACTGTTTTTT
CASSLSGRGTNEKLFF
>NA|TRBJ1-3|TRBV5-5|NA
TGTGCCAGCAGTCCGCAGTTCGCTGGAAACACCATATATTTT
CASSPQFAGNTIYF
>TRBD1|TRBJ1-2|TRBV6-5|NA
TGTGCCAGCAGTTACTCTGGCAGGGGGGCTAACTATGGCTACACCTTC
CASSYSGRGANYGYTF
>NA|TRBJ2-6|TRBV30|NA
TGTGCCCGGAATACGGTAGGGGCCAACGTCCTGACTTTC
CARNTVGANVLTF
>TRBD1|TRBJ2-7|TRBV6-6|NA
TGTGCCAGCAGTAAGGGACAGGCGAGCTCCTACGAGCAGTACTTC
CASSKGQASSYEQYF
>NA|TRBJ2-3|TRBV19|NA
TGTGCCAGTACCATCCAGGGGCTAGGGAGACTTAGCACAGATACGCAGTATTTT
CASTIQGLGRLSTDTQYF
>NA|TRBJ1-4|TRBV11-2|NA
TGTGCCAGCAGCAACCCCCTCCAGGGTGCTGAAAAACTGTTTTTT
CASSNPLQGAEKLFF
>NA|TRBJ1-5|TRBV25-1|NA
TGTGCCAGCAGTTCTCAGGGTGACATTCAGCCCCAGCATTTT
CASSSQGDIQPQHF
>TRBD2|TRBJ2-6|TRBV5-1|NA
TGCGCCAGCAGCAGAACATCAGCTAGCGGGAGACGGGGTGGGGCCAACGTCCTGACTTTC
CASSRTSASGRRGGANVLTF
>TRBD1|TRBJ2-2|TRBV27|NA
TGTGCCAGCAGTAGACAGGGTTTCGTCTTCAACACCGGGGAGCTGTTTTTT
CASSRQGFVFNTGELFF
>NA|TRBJ2-3|TRBV7-7|NA
TGTGCCAGCAGCCATATTAAGGGAGCAACAGATACGCAGTATTTT
CASSHIKGATDTQYF
>TRBD1|TRBJ1-6|TRBV6-5|few
TGTGCCAGCAGTTCGGACAGGGTCTCACCCCTCCACTTT
CASSSDRVSPLHF
>NA|TRBJ1-2|TRBV30|NA
TGTGCCTGGAGTGCACCACAGAGACGCTATGGCTACACCTTC
CAWSAPQRRYGYTF
>NA|TRBJ1-2|TRBV27|NA
TGTGCCAGCAGTCCGCAGCTGGGGCAGGGTTCCTATGGCTACACCTTC
CASSPQLGQGSYGYTF
>NA|TRBJ1-4|TRBV19|NA
TGTGCCAGTAGTATGAGGGGGAAGGGGAATGAAAAACTGTTTTTT
CASSMRGKGNEKLFF
>TRBD1|TRBJ2-3|TRBV7-9|NA
TGTGCCAGCAGTCAAACAGGGGGCAGGTTGGATACGCAGTATTTT
CASSQTGGRLDTQYF
>NA|TRBJ1-6|TRBV3-1/TRBV3-2|NA
TGTGCCAGCAGCCAAGCCAGGGGTGATTCACCCCTCCACTTT
CASSQARGDSPLHF
>NA|TRBJ2-2|TRBV10-3|NA
TGTGCCATCGCACCTAGCGTAATTAACACCGGGGAGCTGTTTTTT
CAIAPSVINTGELFF
>NA|TRBJ1-1|TRBV30|once
TGTGCCTGGAGTCCCTCCTTTACTGGGGGGACTGAAGCTTTCTTT
CAWSPSFTGGTEAFF
>TRBD1|TRBJ1-1|TRBV6-5|NA
TGTGCCAGCAGCTTTTGGACAGGGGGAGCTTTCTTT
CASSFWTGGAFF
>NA|TRBJ1-4|TRBV29-1|NA
TGCAGCGTTGTAGATTCAGGGGCCTTTAATGAAAAACTGTTTTTT
CSVVDSGAFNEKLFF
>NA|TRBJ2-5|TRBV12-5|NA
TGTGCTAGTGGTTTGGGTATTAGGGAGAGCGAGACCCAGTACTTC
CASGLGIRESETQYF
>NA|TRBJ2-3|TRBV24-1|once
TGTGCCACCAGTGGCCAGGGGACCGATACGCAGTATTTT
CATSGQGTDTQYF
>NA|TRBJ1-2|TRBV24-1|NA
TGTGCCACCAGTGCGAGGGATGGCGGCTACACCTTC
CATSARDGGYTF